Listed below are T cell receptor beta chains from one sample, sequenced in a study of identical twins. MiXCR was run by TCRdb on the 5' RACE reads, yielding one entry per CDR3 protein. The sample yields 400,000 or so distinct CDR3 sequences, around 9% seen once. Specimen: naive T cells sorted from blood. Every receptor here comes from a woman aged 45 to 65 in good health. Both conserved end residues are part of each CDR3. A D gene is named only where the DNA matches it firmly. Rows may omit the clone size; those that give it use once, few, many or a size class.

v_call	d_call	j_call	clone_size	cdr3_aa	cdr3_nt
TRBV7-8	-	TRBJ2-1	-	CASSLDPGSFNEQFF	TGTGCCAGCAGCTTAGATCCCGGGAGTTTTAATGAGCAGTTCTTC
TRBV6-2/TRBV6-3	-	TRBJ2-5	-	CASSYRRGETQYF	TGTGCCAGCAGTTATCGTAGGGGAGAGACCCAGTACTTC
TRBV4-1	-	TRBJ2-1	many	CASSQDVGVNEQFF	TGCGCCAGCAGCCAAGACGTGGGAGTCAATGAGCAGTTCTTC
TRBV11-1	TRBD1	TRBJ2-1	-	CASSPQGASSYNEQFF	TGTGCCAGCAGCCCCCAGGGGGCGAGCTCCTACAATGAGCAGTTCTTC
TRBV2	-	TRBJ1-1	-	CASTEVGKAFF	TGTGCCAGCACCGAAGTAGGGAAAGCTTTCTTT
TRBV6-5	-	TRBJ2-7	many	CASRKIQRNEQYF	TGTGCCAGCAGGAAAATACAGAGGAACGAGCAGTACTTC
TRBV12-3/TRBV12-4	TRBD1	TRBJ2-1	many	CASSRIDREEGDEQFF	TGTGCCAGCAGCCGAATCGACAGGGAAGAGGGGGATGAGCAGTTCTTC
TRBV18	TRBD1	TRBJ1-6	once	CASSPFGDREASPLHF	TGTGCCAGCTCACCATTTGGTGACAGGGAGGCCTCACCCCTCCACTTT
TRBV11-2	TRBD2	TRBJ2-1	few	CASSYQDPGLATDSYNEQFF	TGTGCCAGCAGCTACCAAGACCCGGGACTAGCGACTGATTCCTACAATGAGCAGTTCTTC
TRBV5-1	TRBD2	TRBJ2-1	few	CASSSGLAGGVIEQFF	TGCGCCAGCAGCTCGGGACTAGCGGGAGGGGTGATTGAGCAGTTCTTC
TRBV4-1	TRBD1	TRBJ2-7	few	CASSQDPPDRGLYEQYF	TGCGCCAGCAGCCAAGATCCTCCGGACAGGGGGCTATACGAGCAGTACTTC
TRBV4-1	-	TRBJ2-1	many	CASSQVAGLEFF	TGCGCCAGCAGCCAAGTTGCGGGACTTGAGTTCTTC
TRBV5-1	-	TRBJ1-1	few	CASSLGGVANTEAFF	TGCGCCAGCAGCTTGGGTGGGGTCGCGAACACTGAAGCTTTCTTT
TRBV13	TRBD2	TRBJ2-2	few	CASSPTGTTNTGELFF	TGTGCCAGCAGCCCTACCGGGACTACGAACACCGGGGAGCTGTTTTTT
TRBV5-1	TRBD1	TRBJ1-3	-	CASRTGQGSNTIYF	TGCGCCAGCAGGACCGGACAGGGCAGCAACACCATATATTTT
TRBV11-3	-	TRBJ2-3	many	CASSSPLMDTQYF	TGTGCCAGCAGCTCGCCCTTAATGGATACGCAGTATTTT
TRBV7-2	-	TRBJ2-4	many	CASSTLNIQYF	TGTGCCAGCAGCACACTAAACATTCAGTACTTC
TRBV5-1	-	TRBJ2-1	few	CASSLEVAYNEQFF	TGCGCCAGCAGCTTGGAGGTAGCCTACAATGAGCAGTTCTTC
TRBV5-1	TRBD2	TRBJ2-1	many	CASSLVSGRSYNEQFF	TGCGCCAGCAGCTTGGTAAGCGGGAGATCCTACAATGAGCAGTTCTTC
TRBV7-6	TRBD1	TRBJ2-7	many	CASSLDIGTGTSEQYF	TGTGCCAGCAGCTTAGATATCGGGACAGGGACGAGCGAGCAGTACTTC
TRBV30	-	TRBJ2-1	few	CAWSALNEDYFF	TGTGCCTGGAGTGCCCTTAATGAAGACTACTTCTTC
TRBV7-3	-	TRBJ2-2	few	CASSLIPSPTGELFF	TGTGCCAGCAGCTTAATCCCTTCTCCCACCGGGGAGCTGTTTTTT
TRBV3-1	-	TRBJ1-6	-	CASSQGTRNNSPLHF	TGTGCCAGCAGCCAGGGGACGCGAAATAATTCACCCCTCCACTTT
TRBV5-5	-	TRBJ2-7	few	CASSFTGIHEQYF	TGTGCCAGCAGTTTCACAGGGATTCACGAGCAGTACTTC
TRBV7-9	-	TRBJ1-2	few	CASSQAGAAYGYTF	TGTGCCAGCAGCCAAGCGGGGGCTGCCTATGGCTACACCTTC
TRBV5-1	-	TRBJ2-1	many	CASREGGLSYNEQFF	TGCGCCAGCAGGGAGGGTGGACTATCATACAATGAGCAGTTCTTC
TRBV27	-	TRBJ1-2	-	CASREGRTYGYTF	TGTGCCAGCAGAGAAGGGCGGACATATGGCTACACCTTC
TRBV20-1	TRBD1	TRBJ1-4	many	CSVSPGTGDEKLFF	TGCAGTGTCTCCCCGGGGACAGGGGATGAAAAACTGTTTTTT
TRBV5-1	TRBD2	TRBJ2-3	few	CASSFFSGSGALTDTQYF	TGCGCCAGCAGCTTCTTTAGCGGGAGTGGGGCCCTCACAGATACGCAGTATTTT
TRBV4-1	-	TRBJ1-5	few	CASSQEIAGPLGQPQHF	TGCGCCAGCAGCCAAGAAATAGCCGGTCCTCTCGGGCAGCCCCAGCATTTT
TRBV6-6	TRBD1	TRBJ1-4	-	CASSTTTGWFEKLFF	TGTGCCAGCAGTACGACGACAGGGTGGTTTGAAAAACTGTTTTTT
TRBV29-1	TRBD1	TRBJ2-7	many	CSVEGTGGPYEQYF	TGCAGCGTCGAGGGGACAGGGGGGCCCTACGAGCAGTACTTC
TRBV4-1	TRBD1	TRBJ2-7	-	CASSQDEGQAEIWQYF	TGCGCCAGCAGCCAAGATGAGGGACAGGCTGAGATATGGCAGTACTTC